The 16 T cell receptor beta chains given below trace back to one sample, sequenced in a study of blood T cell repertoires in COVID-19. The assay was immunoSEQ multiplex PCR, and TCRdb's table has in-frame clones only and misses some. This table has roughly 110,000 clones, 60% to 85% appearing once. Sequencing used peripheral blood. All receptors come from a man aged 65 to 85 with acute or convalescent COVID-19.

This clone was detected only a few times. V gene TRBV5-1 combines with J gene TRBJ2-7; 8 nucleotides align to TRBD2. The CDR3 totals 15 residues. Trimming took 4 bases from V and 3 from J; bases not matched to a gene: 9. The germline V gene has CDR1 SGHRS and CDR2 YFSETQ. This chain's CDR3 is CASSPRGDDLYEQYF. The CDR3 DNA reads TGCGCCAGCAGCCCGCGGGGGGATGATCTCTACGAGCAGTACTTC. The variable domain in full, completed from reference TRBV5-1 and TRBJ2-7, reads KAGVTQTPRYLIKTRGQQVTLSCSPISGHRSVSWYQQTPGQGLQFLFEYFSETQRNKGNFPGRFSGRQFSNSRSEMNVSTLELGDSALYLCASSPRGDDLYEQYFGPGTRLTVT.

The gene calls are TRBV4-2 and TRBJ1-6, with D possibly matching TRBD1 (5 bases). Germline assignment: CDR1 LGHNA and CDR2 YNFKEQ. The V and J ends lost 1 base and 8 bases respectively, with 15 bases between them. The CDR3 is made up of 16 amino acids. The CDR3: CASSQAAGRADSPLHF. DNA for the CDR3: TGTGCCAGCAGCCAAGCGGCTGGCAGGGCTGATTCACCCCTCCACTTT.

In regard to this clone: Other DNA sequences of this sample code for an identical CDR3. The rearrangement links TRBV6-5 to TRBJ1-3; a possible D gene is TRBD1 (5 bases). Between the trimmed V and J ends, which lost 0 bases and 2 bases, there was a span of 8 bases. Germline CDR1 and CDR2: MNHEY and SVGAGI. This CDR3 has 15 residues. The CDR3 nucleotides are TGTGCCAGCAGTTACTCGCAGGGTGCTGGAAACACCATATATTTT. This gives the protein CASSYSQGAGNTIYF.

The chain recombines TRBV3-1 (or the pseudogene TRBV3-2) with TRBJ1-2; D gene ambiguous. This CDR3 contains 14 residues. Deletions cut 1 base from V and 4 bases from J, with 10 bases between. Germline CDR1 and CDR2: LGHDT and YNNKEL (reference sequence). CDR3 sequence (DNA): TGTGCCAGCAGCCAAGGGGCGAGTGCCTATGGCTACACCTTC. This gives the protein CASSQGASAYGYTF.

The chain joins TRBV5-6 to TRBJ1-6, with TRBD1 matching over 7 bases. Germline trimming cut 0 bases from V and 8 bases from J; bases unmatched to any gene: 8. The CDR3 is 16 residues long. In germline, CDR1 is SGHDT, CDR2 YYEEEE. The CDR3 region is CASSLGAGTEDSPLHF. CDR3 sequence (DNA): TGTGCCAGCAGCTTGGGGGCGGGGACAGAGGATTCACCCCTCCACTTT.

The chain combines TRBV18 with TRBJ2-1; 10 nucleotides align to TRBD2. J was trimmed by 8 bases and V by 3 bases; bases with no gene match: 10. The CDR3 is 16 residues long. Germline V CDR1 and CDR2: KGHSH, LQKENI. CDR3 protein: CASSPPQRGGRYEQFF. CDR3 nucleotides: TGTGCCAGCTCACCCCCACAGCGGGGGGGCCGGTATGAGCAGTTCTTC.

The chain is built from TRBV6-2 or TRBV6-3 and TRBJ1-1; D is unresolved. Looked up from germline, CDR1 is MNHEY and CDR2 is SVGEGT. V shed 2 bases and J shed 9 bases, with 16 bases lying between them. This CDR3 is built from 14 residues. CDR3 bases: TGTGCCAGCAGTTACGGTCAGATATGGCCAAAAGCTTTCTTT. Translation gives CASSYGQIWPKAFF.

This chain joins TRBV9 and TRBJ2-5, with 8 positions matching TRBD1. The germline V gene encodes CDR1 SGDLS and CDR2 YYNGEE. CDR3 length: 14 amino acids. Trimming removed 4 bases from V and 3 bases from J; junction bases left unmatched: 5. The CDR3 sequence is CASSWRGQEETQYF. In DNA form, the CDR3 reads TGTGCCAGCAGCTGGAGGGGACAGGAAGAGACCCAGTACTTC.

In the case of this clone: This sample includes further DNA sequences coding for the same CDR3. CDR3 loop: CASSPGQGGETQYF. The DNA of the CDR3 is TGTGCCAGCAGCCCCGGCCAGGGAGGAGAGACCCAGTACTTC. J is TRBJ2-5 and V is TRBV11-2, with a possible D match to TRBD2 (6 bases). The CDR3 spans 14 residues. Trimming removed 5 bases from V and 4 bases from J, with 14 bases in between. Germline CDR1 reads SGHAT; CDR2 reads FQNNGV.

This chain links TRBV3-1 (or the pseudogene TRBV3-2) with TRBJ2-5, with D perhaps TRBD2 (5 bases). The CDR3 sequence is 13 residues long. Trimming took off 4 bases at V and 5 bases at J, with 11 bases between the two ends. CDR1 LGHDT and CDR2 YNNKEL come from the germline V gene (reference sequence). CDR3 loop: CASSRDYLETQYF. The CDR3 nucleotides are TGTGCCAGCAGCCGAGACTACTTGGAGACCCAGTACTTC.

The rearrangement links TRBV11-2 to TRBJ2-2, with D possibly being TRBD1 (6 bases). V dropped 3 bases and J dropped 6 bases, with 11 bases sitting between them. This CDR3 comprises 14 residues. CDR1 SGHAT and CDR2 FQNNGV come from the germline V gene. The CDR3 reads CASSLLQGPGELFF. CDR3 DNA: TGTGCCAGCAGCTTGCTACAGGGACCCGGGGAGCTGTTTTTT.

The chain has TRBV10-3 and TRBJ2-3; D not resolved. Per the germline V gene, CDR1 is ENHRY and CDR2 is SYGVKD. The CDR3 contains 15 residues. V shed 3 bases and J shed 2 bases, with 12 bases lying between them. The CDR3 is CAISDVPDNTDTQYF. For the CDR3, the DNA is TGTGCCATCAGTGATGTCCCCGACAACACAGATACGCAGTATTTT.

The chain carries TRBV6-5 and TRBJ1-4; D possibly corresponds to TRBD1 (6 bases). This CDR3 is 15 amino acids long. V was pared by 5 bases and J by 0 bases, with 10 bases between. The germline gives CDR1 MNHEY, CDR2 SVGAGI. The CDR3 here is CASSPNRATNEKLFF. The DNA for the CDR3 is TGTGCCAGCAGTCCGAACAGGGCAACTAATGAAAAACTGTTTTTT.

The rearrangement joins TRBV11-2 to TRBJ2-3; D is unclear. V lost 5 bases and J lost 2, with 14 bases in between. Looked up from germline, CDR1 is SGHAT and CDR2 is FQNNGV. The CDR3 runs 15 residues. The DNA for the CDR3 is TGTGCCAGCAGCCATAACGGTCAACTCACAGATACGCAGTATTTT. This gives the protein CASSHNGQLTDTQYF.

This clone was seen at least ten times. The J gene is TRBJ2-2, the V gene TRBV7-2; D is unclear. The length of the CDR3 is 13 residues. In germline, CDR1 is SGHTA, CDR2 FQGNSA. V lost 3 bases and J lost 4, with 6 bases in between. CDR3 in DNA: TGTGCCAGCAGCTTTTCCAGCACCGGGGAGCTGTTTTTT. Its protein is CASSFSSTGELFF.

This sequence joins TRBV14 and TRBJ1-4; D may be TRBD1 (6 bases). V lost 0 bases and J 4 bases, leaving 12 bases between the germline ends. This CDR3 comprises 16 residues. In germline, CDR1 is SGHDN, CDR2 FVKESK. CDR3 coding DNA: TGTGCCAGCAGCCAAGATGGGGGACACGTTAATGAAAAACTGTTTTTT. It yields the protein CASSQDGGHVNEKLFF.